The clone carrying this T cell receptor beta chain was seen only a few times. Its ends do not fully match the called genes, so a read error is possible. The data originate from a study of blood T cells in healthy people across ages. Through a sample-barcoded 5' primer and a J-beta primer mix, a second PCR was run for roughly 6 to 11 cycles. Carrying 12 random nucleotides, a template-switch adaptor labeled each individual cDNA molecule. TCRdb independently ran MiXCR on the 5' RACE reads; one entry per CDR3 protein. This table holds about 1,600,000 distinct CDR3 sequences, approximately 42% found once. Investigators took around 11 milliliters of peripheral blood from every donor. Germline V gene data show CDR1 as DFQATT and CDR2 as SNEGSKA (reference sequence). The CDR3 spans 15 residues.

Source material: blood. The chain has TRBV20-1 and TRBJ2-1, with TRBD1 matching over 8 bases. The TCR comes from a woman younger than 30 in good health. The CDR3 spells CSARSPGGDSNERFF. The CDR3 coding sequence is TGCAGTGCCCGATCACCAGGGGGCGATAGTAATGAGCGGTTCTTC.